The source of this T cell receptor beta chain is a study of response to subunit inactivated influenza vaccine. Germline V gives CDR1 MNHEY, CDR2 SVGAGI. J gave up 2 bases and V 4 bases, and 10 bases lay outside the gene matches. CDR3 length equals 17 residues. TCRdb re-called the RT-PCR reads with MiXCR, one entry per CDR3 protein. The table shows approximately 170,000 distinct CDR3 sequences, with roughly 12% occurring only once. These data were also reused for a study on T cells expressing NK-cell markers. As reported in that work: Researchers built TCR beta cDNA using 5'RACE template switching with UMIs. In the group of eight sequenced donors, seven were HCMV-seropositive and one was seronegative. Specificity for HCMV among expanded NKG2C+ T cell clones was not established.

This sequence was found in a man aged 45-60 years who received an inactivated influenza vaccine. The sequenced sample was CD8+ T cells sorted from PBMCs, obtained 12 days after vaccination. The chain has TRBV6-5 and TRBJ2-1; TRBD1 matches at 8 bases. In DNA form, the CDR3 reads TGTGCCAGCAGTTTATACCGCGGACAGGGTCCCTACAATGAGCAGTTCTTC. Its protein product is CASSLYRGQGPYNEQFF.